This T cell receptor (beta chain) was found in a study of blood T cells in healthy people across ages. Sample-barcoded 5' priming and a J-beta primer mix drove a second PCR of about 7 to 11 cycles. Sequencing of every sample gave 2.5 million or more CDR3-containing paired-end reads. TCRdb fed the 5' RACE reads into MiXCR, producing one record per CDR3 protein. The data hold some 780,000 distinct CDR3 sequences, with about 61% observed a single time. This CDR3 contains 19 residues. The study drew donors from healthy Caucasian individuals in Russia aged roughly 6 to 100. Drawing of peripheral blood yielded 8.5 to 10 milliliters from each donor. Samples had at least 6.5 million PBMCs isolated from them.

This sequence was found in a man in his forties in good health. Specimen: blood. This rearrangement joins TRBV21-1 to TRBJ2-4; TRBD1, the D gene given by the table, was not confirmed from the DNA. TRBV21-1 is an annotated pseudogene. The CDR3 region is CASSKDTKDRVGGKNIQYF. The CDR3 region has the DNA TGTGCCAGCAGCAAAGATACGAAAGACAGGGTGGGGGGCAAAAACATTCAGTACTTC.